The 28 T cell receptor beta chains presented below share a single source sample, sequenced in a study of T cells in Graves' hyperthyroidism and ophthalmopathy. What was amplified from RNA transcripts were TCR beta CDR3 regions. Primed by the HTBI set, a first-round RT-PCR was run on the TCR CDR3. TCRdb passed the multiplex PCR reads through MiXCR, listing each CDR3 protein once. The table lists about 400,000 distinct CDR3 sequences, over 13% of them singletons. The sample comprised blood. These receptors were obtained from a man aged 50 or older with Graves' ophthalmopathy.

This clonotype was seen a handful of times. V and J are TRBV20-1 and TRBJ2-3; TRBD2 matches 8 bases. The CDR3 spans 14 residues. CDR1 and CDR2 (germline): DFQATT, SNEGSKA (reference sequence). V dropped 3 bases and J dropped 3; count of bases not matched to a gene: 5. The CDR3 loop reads CSASWREVTDTQYF. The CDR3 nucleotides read TGCAGTGCTAGCTGGCGGGAGGTAACAGATACGCAGTATTTT.

CDR3 sequence: CASSYSWTSGSDEQFF. CDR3 coding DNA: TGTGCCAGCAGTTACTCATGGACTAGCGGGAGTGATGAGCAGTTCTTC. The genes are TRBV6-2 or TRBV6-3 and TRBJ2-1; 13 bases are shared with TRBD2. CDR3 length: 16 residues. Germline lookup yields CDR1 MNHEY and CDR2 SVGEGT. The junction had 4 bases not matched to a gene; V was cut back by 0 bases and J by 8 bases.

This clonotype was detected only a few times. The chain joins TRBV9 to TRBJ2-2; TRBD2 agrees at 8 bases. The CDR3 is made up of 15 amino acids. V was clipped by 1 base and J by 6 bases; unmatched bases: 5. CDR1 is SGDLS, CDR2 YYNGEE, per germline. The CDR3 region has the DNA TGTGCCAGCAGCGTAACAGCGGGAGATTCCGGGGAGCTGTTTTTT. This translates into CASSVTAGDSGELFF.

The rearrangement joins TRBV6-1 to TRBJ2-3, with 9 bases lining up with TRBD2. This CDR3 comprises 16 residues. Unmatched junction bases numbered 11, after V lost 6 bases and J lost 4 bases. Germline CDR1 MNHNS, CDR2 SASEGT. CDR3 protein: CASRSTSGLAADTQYF. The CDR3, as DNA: TGTGCCAGCAGATCCACTAGCGGGCTCGCGGCAGATACGCAGTATTTT.

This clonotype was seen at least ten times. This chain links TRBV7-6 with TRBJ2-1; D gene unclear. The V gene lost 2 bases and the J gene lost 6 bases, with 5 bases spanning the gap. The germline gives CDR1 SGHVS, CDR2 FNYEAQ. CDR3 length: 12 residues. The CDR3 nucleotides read TGTGCCAGCAGCTTACAATTCAATGAGCAGTTCTTC. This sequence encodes CASSLQFNEQFF.

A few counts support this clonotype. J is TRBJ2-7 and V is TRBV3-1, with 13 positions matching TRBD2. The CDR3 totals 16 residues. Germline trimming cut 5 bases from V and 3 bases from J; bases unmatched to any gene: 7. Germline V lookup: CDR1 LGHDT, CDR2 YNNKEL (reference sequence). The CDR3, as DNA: TGTGCCAGCAGCTCCAGGACTAGCGGGAGAATCTACGAGCAGTACTTC. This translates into CASSSRTSGRIYEQYF.

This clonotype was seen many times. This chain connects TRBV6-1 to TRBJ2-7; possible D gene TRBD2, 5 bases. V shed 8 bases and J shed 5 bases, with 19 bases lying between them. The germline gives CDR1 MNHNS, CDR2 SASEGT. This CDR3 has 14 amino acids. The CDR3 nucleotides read TGTGCCAGCCGTACCGGGTCTACGAGGGACGAGCAGTACTTC. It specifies CASRTGSTRDEQYF.

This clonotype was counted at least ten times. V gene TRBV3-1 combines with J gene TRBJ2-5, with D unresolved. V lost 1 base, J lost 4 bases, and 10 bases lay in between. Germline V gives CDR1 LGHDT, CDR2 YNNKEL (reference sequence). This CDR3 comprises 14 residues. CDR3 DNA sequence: TGTGCCAGCAGCCAAGGAAAGGTCAGAGAGACCCAGTACTTC. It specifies CASSQGKVRETQYF.

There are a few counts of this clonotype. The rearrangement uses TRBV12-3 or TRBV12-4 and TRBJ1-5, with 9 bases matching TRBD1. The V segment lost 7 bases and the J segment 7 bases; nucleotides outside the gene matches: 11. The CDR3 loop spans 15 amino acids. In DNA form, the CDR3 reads TGTGCCAGCAAGCCGGGACAGGGAAGCTGGCAGCCCCAGCATTTT. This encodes CASKPGQGSWQPQHF.

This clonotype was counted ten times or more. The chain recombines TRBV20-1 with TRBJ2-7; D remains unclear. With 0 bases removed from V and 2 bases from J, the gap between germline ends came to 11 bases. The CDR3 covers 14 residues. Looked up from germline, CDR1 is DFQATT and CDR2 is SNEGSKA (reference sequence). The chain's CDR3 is CSARDPAGPYEQYF. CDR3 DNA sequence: TGCAGTGCTAGAGATCCGGCAGGCCCCTACGAGCAGTACTTC.

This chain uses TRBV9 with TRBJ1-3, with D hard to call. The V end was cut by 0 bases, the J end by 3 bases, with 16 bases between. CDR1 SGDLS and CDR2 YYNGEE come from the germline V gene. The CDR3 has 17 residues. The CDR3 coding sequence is TGTGCCAGCAGCGTAGAGAGCGCCAGCCTCGGTGGAAACACCATATATTTT. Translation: CASSVESASLGGNTIYF.

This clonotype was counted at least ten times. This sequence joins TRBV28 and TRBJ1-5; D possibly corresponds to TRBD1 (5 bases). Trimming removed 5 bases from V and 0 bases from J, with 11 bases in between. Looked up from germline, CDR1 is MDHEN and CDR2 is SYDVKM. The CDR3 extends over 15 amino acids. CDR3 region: CASSKYTGSNQPQHF. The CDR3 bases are TGTGCCAGCAGTAAGTACACAGGTAGCAATCAGCCCCAGCATTTT.

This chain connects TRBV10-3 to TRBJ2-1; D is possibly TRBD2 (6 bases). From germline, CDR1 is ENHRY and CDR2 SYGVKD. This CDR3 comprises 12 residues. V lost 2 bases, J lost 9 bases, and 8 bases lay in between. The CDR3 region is CAISEKAGEQFF. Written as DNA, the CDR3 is TGTGCCATCAGTGAGAAAGCGGGTGAGCAGTTCTTC.

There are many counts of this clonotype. The CDR3 protein is CASNSIGTASSYEQYF. The CDR3, as DNA: TGTGCCAGCAACTCTATCGGGACAGCCTCTTCCTACGAGCAGTACTTC. The rearrangement joins TRBV28 to TRBJ2-7, with 7 bases that match TRBD1. The CDR3 consists of 16 residues. The V segment lost 7 bases and the J segment 1 base; nucleotides outside the gene matches: 13. Germline CDR1 and CDR2: MDHEN and SYDVKM. Looking up the rest from reference TRBV28 and TRBJ2-7 gives the full variable domain: DVKVTQSSRYLVKRTGEKVFLECVQDMDHENMFWYRQDPGLGLRLIYFSYDVKMKEKGDIPEGYSVSREKKERFSLILESASTNQTSMYLCASNSIGTASSYEQYFGPGTRLTVT.

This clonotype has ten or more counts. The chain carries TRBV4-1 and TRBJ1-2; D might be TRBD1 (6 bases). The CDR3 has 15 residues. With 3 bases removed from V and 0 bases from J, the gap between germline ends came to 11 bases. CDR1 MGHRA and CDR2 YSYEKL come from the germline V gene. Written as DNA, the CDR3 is TGCGCCAGCAGCCAGAGGGACATTACTAACTATGGCTACACCTTC. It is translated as CASSQRDITNYGYTF.

The CDR3 here is CASSFHLTSGRRETQYF. CDR3 in DNA: TGTGCCAGCAGTTTCCACTTAACAAGCGGGAGGAGAGAGACCCAGTACTTC. The chain links TRBV27 to TRBJ2-5; 9 bases match TRBD2. Germline V gene lookup returns CDR1 MNHEY and CDR2 SMNVEV (reference sequence). Unmatched junction bases numbered 12, after V lost 3 bases and J lost 4 bases. The CDR3 has 17 residues.

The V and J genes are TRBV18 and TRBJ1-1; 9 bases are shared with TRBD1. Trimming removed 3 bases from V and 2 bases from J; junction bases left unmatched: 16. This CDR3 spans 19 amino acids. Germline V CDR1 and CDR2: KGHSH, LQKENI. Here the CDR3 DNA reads TGTGCCAGCTCACCCAGTACGGCCCTAGGGACAGGGAAAAACACTGAAGCTTTCTTT. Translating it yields CASSPSTALGTGKNTEAFF.

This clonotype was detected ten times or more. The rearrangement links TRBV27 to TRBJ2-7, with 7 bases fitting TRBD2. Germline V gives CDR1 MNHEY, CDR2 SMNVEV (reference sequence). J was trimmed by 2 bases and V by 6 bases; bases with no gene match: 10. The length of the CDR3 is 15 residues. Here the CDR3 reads CASSVSGTIAYEQYF. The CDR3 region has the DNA TGTGCCAGCAGCGTATCCGGGACTATTGCCTACGAGCAGTACTTC.

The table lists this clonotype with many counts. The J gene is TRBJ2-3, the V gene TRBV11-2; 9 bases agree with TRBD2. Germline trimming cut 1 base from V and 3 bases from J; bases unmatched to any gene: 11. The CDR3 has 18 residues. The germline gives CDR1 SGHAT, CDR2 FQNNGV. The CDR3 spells CASSLGWALAGMTDTQYF. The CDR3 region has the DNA TGTGCCAGCAGCTTAGGCTGGGCCCTAGCGGGGATGACAGATACGCAGTATTTT.

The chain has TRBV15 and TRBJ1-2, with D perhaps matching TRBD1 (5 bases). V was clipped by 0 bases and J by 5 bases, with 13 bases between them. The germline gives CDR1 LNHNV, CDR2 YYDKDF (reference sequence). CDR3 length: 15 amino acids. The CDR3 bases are TGTGCCACCAGCAGAGATCAGGGCCAGTATTATGGCTACACCTTC. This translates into CATSRDQGQYYGYTF. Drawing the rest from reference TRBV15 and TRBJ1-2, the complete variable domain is DAMVIQNPRYQVTQFGKPVTLSCSQTLNHNVMYWYQQKSSQAPKLLFHYYDKDFNNEADTPDNFQSRRPNTSFCFLDIRSPGLGDTAMYLCATSRDQGQYYGYTFGSGTRLTVV.

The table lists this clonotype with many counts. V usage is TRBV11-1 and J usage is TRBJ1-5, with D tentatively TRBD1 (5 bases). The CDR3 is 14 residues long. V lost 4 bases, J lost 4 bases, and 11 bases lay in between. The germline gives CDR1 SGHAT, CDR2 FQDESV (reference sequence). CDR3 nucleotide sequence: TGTGCCAGCAGCTCGGGACTGAATAATCAGCCCCAGCATTTT. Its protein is CASSSGLNNQPQHF.

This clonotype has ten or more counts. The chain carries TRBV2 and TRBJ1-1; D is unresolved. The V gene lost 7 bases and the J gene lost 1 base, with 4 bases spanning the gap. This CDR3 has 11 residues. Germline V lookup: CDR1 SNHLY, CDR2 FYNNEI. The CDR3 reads CASIQNTEAFF. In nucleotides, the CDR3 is TGTGCCAGCATACAGAACACTGAAGCTTTCTTT.

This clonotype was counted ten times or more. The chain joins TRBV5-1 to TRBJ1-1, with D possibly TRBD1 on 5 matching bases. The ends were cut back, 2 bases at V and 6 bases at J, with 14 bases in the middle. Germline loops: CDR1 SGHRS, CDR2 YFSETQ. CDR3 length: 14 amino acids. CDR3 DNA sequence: TGCGCCAGCAGCTTCGGGGACCAGAGGGCTGAAGCTTTCTTT. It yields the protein CASSFGDQRAEAFF. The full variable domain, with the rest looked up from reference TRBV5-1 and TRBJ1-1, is KAGVTQTPRYLIKTRGQQVTLSCSPISGHRSVSWYQQTPGQGLQFLFEYFSETQRNKGNFPGRFSGRQFSNSRSEMNVSTLELGDSALYLCASSFGDQRAEAFFGQGTRLTVV.

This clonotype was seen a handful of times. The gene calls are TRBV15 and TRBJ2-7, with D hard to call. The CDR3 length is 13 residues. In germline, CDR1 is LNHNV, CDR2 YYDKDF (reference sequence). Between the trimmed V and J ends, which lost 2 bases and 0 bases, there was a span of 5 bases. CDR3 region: CATSRTDSYEQYF. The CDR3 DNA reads TGTGCCACCAGCAGAACAGACTCCTACGAGCAGTACTTC.

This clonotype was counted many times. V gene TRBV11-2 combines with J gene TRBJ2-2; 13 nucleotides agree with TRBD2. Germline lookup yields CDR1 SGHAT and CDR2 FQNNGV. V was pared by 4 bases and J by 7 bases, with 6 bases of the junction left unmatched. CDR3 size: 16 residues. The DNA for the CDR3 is TGTGCCAGCAGCTCCGGGACTAGCGGGACGAGCGGGGAGCTGTTTTTT. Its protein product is CASSSGTSGTSGELFF.

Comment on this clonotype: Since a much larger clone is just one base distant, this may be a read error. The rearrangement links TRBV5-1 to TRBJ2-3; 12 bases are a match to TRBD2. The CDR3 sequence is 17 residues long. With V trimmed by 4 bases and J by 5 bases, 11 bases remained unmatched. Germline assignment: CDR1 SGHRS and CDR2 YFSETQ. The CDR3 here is CASSAGLAGFGGDTQYF. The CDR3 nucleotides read TGCGCCAGCAGCGCGGGACTAGCGGGCTTCGGGGGAGATACGCAGTATTTT.

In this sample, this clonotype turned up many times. DNA of the CDR3: TGTGCCAGCAGGTCCGAATTGGGGGGTGGCAATCAGCCCCAGCATTTT. Translating it yields CASRSELGGGNQPQHF. This chain uses TRBV6-1 with TRBJ1-5; weak D call: TRBD1 (5 bases). In germline, CDR1 is MNHNS, CDR2 SASEGT. CDR3 length: 16 residues. Trimming removed 6 bases from V and 2 bases from J, with 17 bases in between.

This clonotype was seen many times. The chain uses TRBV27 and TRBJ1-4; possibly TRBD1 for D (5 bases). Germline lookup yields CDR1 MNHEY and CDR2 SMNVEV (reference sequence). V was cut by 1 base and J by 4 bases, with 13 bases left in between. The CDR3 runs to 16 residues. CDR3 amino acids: CASSLLRGPGNEKLFF. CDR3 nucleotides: TGTGCCAGCAGTTTATTACGGGGCCCCGGTAATGAAAAACTGTTTTTT.